The text below deals with one TCR beta chain. Antigen specificity is unknown. The data were obtained in a study of beta chain features in type 1 diabetes. The CDR3 covers 14 residues. Germline assignment: CDR1 SQVTM and CDR2 ANQGSEA. V shed 3 bases and J 5 bases; nucleotides not matched to a gene: 7. Points from the study as a whole: Moderate yet significant TCRB CDR3 shortening was seen in Type 1 diabetes patients in all four CD4+ subsets.

The investigators reverse transcribed all of the isolated RNA, so they sequenced expressed TCRB transcripts. The repertoire was sequenced with immunoSEQ multiplex PCR; TCRdb's copy has only in-frame clones and lacks some. Of some 45,000 clones listed, approximately 70% are singletons. This receptor was obtained from a woman under 30 with type 1 diabetes. Sequenced input: Tregs from blood. V usage is TRBV29-1 and J usage is TRBJ2-5; 9 bases are a match to TRBD1. CDR3 amino acids: CSVDVQGAGETQYF. The CDR3 DNA reads TGCAGCGTTGATGTACAGGGGGCCGGGGAGACCCAGTACTTC. The complete variable domain, with remaining parts taken from reference TRBV29-1 and TRBJ2-5, reads SAVISQKPSRDICQRGTSLTIQCQVDSQVTMMFWYRQQPGQSLTLIATANQGSEATYESGFVIDKFPISRPNLTFSTLTVSNMSPEDSSIYLCSVDVQGAGETQYFGPGTRLLVL.